This TCR beta chain was captured in a study of blood T cell repertoires in COVID-19. Between the trimmed V and J ends, which lost 1 base and 0 bases, there was a span of 9 bases. Germline V gives CDR1 SEHNR, CDR2 FQNEAQ (reference sequence). The CDR3 spans 15 residues. The repertoire was sequenced with immunoSEQ multiplex PCR; TCRdb's copy has only in-frame clones and lacks some. The sample holds roughly 240,000 clones, 86% seen once. This chain uses TRBV7-9 with TRBJ1-1; D is uncertain. This TCR was sampled from an older woman who had recovered from COVID-19. The material sequenced was peripheral blood. This CDR3 is CASSLDWQMNTEAFF. CDR3 nucleotide sequence: TGTGCCAGCAGCTTAGATTGGCAAATGAACACTGAAGCTTTCTTT.